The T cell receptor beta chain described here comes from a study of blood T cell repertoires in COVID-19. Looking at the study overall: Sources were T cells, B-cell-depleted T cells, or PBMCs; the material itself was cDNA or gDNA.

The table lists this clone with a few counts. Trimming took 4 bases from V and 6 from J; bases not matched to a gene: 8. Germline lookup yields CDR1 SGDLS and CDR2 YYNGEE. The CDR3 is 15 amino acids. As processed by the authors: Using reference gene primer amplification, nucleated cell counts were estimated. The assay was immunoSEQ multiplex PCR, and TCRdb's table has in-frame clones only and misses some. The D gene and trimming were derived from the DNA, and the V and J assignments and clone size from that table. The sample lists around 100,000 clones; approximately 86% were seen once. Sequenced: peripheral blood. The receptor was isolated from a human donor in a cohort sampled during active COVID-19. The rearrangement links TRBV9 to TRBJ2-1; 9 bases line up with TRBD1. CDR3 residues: CASSFSGTGLNEQFF. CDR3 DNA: TGTGCCAGCAGCTTCTCCGGGACAGGGCTCAATGAGCAGTTCTTC.